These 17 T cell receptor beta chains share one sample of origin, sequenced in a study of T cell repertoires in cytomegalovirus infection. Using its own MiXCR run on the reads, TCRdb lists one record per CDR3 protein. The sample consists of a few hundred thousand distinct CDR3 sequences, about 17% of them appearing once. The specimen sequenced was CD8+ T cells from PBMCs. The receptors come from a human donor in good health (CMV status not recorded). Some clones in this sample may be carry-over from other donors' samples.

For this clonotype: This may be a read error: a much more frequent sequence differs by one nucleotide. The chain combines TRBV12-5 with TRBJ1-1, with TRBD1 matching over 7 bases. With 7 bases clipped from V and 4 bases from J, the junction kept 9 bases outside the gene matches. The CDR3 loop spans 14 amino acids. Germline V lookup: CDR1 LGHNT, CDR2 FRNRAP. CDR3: CASVETTGATEAFF. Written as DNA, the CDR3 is TGTGCTAGTGTCGAAACCACAGGGGCCACTGAAGCTTTCTTT. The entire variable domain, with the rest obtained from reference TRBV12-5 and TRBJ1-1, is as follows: DARVTQTPRHKVTEMGQEVTMRCQPILGHNTVFWYRQTMMQGLELLAYFRNRAPLDDSGMPKDRFSAEMPDATLATLKIQPSEPRDSAVYFCASVETTGATEAFFGQGTRLTVV.

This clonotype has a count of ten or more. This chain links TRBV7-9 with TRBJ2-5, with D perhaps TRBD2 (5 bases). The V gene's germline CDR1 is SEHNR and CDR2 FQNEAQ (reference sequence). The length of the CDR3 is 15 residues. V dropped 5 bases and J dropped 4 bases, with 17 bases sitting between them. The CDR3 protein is CASSTRDGRRETQYF. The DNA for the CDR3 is TGTGCCAGCAGCACGAGGGATGGCAGAAGAGAGACCCAGTACTTC.

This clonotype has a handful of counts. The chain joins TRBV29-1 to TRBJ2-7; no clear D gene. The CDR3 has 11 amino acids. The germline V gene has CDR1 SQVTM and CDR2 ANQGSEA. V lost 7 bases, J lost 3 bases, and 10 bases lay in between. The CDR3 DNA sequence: TGCAGCGCAATTTTGGACTACGAGCAGTACTTC. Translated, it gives CSAILDYEQYF.

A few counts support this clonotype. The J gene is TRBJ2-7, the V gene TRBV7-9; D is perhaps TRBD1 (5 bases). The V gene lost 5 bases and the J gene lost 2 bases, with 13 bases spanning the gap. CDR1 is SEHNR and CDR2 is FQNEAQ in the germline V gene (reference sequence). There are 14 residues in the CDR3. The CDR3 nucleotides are TGTGCCAGCAGCCCTCGACAGTTACCCTACGAGCAGTACTTC. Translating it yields CASSPRQLPYEQYF.

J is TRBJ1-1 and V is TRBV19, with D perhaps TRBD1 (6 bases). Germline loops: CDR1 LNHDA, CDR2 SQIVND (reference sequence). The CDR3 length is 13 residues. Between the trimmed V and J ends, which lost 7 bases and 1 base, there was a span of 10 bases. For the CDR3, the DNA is TGTGCCAGTAACACAGGGTCGAACACTGAAGCTTTCTTT. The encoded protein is CASNTGSNTEAFF. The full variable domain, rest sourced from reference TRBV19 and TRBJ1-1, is DGGITQSPKYLFRKEGQNVTLSCEQNLNHDAMYWYRQDPGQGLRLIYYSQIVNDFQKGDIAEGYSVSREKKESFPLTVTSAQKNPTAFYLCASNTGSNTEAFFGQGTRLTVV.

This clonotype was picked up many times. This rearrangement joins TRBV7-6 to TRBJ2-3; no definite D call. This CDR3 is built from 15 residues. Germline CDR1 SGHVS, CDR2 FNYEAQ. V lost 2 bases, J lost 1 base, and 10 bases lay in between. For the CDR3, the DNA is TGTGCCAGCAGCTTAACCGATCAGCGCACAGATACGCAGTATTTT. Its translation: CASSLTDQRTDTQYF.

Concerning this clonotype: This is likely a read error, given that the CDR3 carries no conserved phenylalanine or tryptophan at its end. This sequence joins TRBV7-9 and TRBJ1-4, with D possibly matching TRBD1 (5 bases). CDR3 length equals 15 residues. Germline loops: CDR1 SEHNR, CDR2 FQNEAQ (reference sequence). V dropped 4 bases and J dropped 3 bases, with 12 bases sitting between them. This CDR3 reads CASSSWDAPNEKLFS. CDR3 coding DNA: TGTGCCAGCAGCTCGTGGGACGCGCCTAATGAAAAACTGTTTTCT.

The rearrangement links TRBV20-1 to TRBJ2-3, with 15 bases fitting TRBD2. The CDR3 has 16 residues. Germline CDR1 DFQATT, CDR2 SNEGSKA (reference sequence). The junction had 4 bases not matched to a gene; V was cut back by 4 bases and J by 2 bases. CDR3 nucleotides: TGCAGTGCTACGGGACTAGCGGGGGGATACACAGATACGCAGTATTTT. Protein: CSATGLAGGYTDTQYF.

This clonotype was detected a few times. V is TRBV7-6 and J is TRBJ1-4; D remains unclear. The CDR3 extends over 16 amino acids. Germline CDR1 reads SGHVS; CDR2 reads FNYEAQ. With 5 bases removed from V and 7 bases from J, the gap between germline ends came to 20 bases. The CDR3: CASSDDVGWGAEKLFF. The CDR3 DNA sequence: TGTGCCAGCAGCGACGACGTTGGGTGGGGAGCTGAAAAACTGTTTTTT.

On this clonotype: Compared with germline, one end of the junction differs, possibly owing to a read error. Here the CDR3 reads CASSLLDWQPYEHYF. CDR3 nucleotides: TGTGCCAGCAGCTTATTGGATTGGCAGCCCTACGAGCATTACTTC. The V and J genes are TRBV7-3 and TRBJ2-7, with D unresolved. This CDR3 comprises 15 residues. Per germline, CDR1 SGHTA and CDR2 FQGTGA.

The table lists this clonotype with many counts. The CDR3 region is CAISGGGQTTYEQYF. The CDR3, as DNA: TGTGCCATCAGTGGGGGGGGACAGACCACCTACGAGCAGTACTTC. The chain couples TRBV10-3 to TRBJ2-7, with D perhaps TRBD1 or TRBD2 (7 bases each). The CDR3 covers 15 residues. Per germline, CDR1 ENHRY and CDR2 SYGVKD. Trimming stripped 4 bases from V and 2 bases from J, with 15 bases between.

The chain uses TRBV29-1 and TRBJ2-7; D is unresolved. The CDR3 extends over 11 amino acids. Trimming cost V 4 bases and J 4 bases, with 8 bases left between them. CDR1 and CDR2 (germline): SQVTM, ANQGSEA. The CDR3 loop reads CSVAFGYEQYF. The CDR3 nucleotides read TGCAGCGTTGCTTTTGGATACGAGCAGTACTTC.

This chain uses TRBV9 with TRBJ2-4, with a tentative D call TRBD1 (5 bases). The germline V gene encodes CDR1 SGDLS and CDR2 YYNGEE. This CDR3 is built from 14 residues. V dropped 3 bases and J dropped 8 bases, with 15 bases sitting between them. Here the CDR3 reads CASSGLVGADIQYF. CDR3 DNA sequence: TGTGCCAGCAGCGGTTTAGTTGGGGCGGACATTCAGTACTTC.

The CDR3 DNA is TGTGCCAGCAGCTTGGTAATCAGGACAGATACGCAGTATTTT. Translation gives CASSLVIRTDTQYF. This chain links TRBV5-5 with TRBJ2-3; no firm D call. V shed 0 bases and J shed 3 bases, with 8 bases lying between them. This CDR3 has 14 residues. Germline V gene lookup returns CDR1 SGHKS and CDR2 YYEKEE (reference sequence).

The CDR3 DNA reads TGTGCCAGCAGCGGCCGGGAGACCTACGAGCAGTACTTC. This gives the protein CASSGRETYEQYF. The rearrangement joins TRBV7-9 to TRBJ2-7, with D possibly being TRBD2 (6 bases). Germline V gene lookup returns CDR1 SEHNR and CDR2 FQNEAQ (reference sequence). This CDR3 has 13 amino acids. The ends were cut back, 5 bases at V and 2 bases at J, with 10 bases in the middle. The variable domain in full, with the rest retrieved from reference TRBV7-9 and TRBJ2-7, is DTGVSQNPRHKITKRGQNVTFRCDPISEHNRLYWYRQTLGQGPEFLTYFQNEAQLEKSRLLSDRFSAERPKGSFSTLEIQRTEQGDSAMYLCASSGRETYEQYFGPGTRLTVT.

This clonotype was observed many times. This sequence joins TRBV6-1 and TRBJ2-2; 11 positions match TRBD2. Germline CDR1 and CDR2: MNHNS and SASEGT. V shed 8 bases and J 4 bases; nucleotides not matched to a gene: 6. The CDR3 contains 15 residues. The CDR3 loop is CASGGLAGTTGELFF. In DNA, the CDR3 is TGTGCCAGCGGCGGACTAGCGGGTACCACCGGGGAGCTGTTTTTT.

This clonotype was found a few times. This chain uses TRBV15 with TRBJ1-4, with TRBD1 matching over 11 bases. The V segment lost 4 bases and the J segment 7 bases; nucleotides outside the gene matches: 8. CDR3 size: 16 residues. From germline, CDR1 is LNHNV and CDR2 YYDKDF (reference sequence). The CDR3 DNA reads TGTGCCACCAGCACCCCCGGACAGGGGGCTTTTGAAAAACTGTTTTTT. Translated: CATSTPGQGAFEKLFF.